Following are 12 T cell receptor beta chains from one sample sequenced in a study of T cells after yellow fever vaccination. TCRdb passed the 5' RACE reads through MiXCR, listing each CDR3 protein once. The sample carries some 110,000 distinct CDR3 sequences, roughly 8.9% recorded once. The sample in question was CD8+ T cells sorted from PBMCs, obtained 45 days after the yellow fever booster vaccination. The receptors stem from a man aged 25-45 years who received the YFV17D yellow fever vaccine.

Only a few counts were recorded for this clonotype. V usage is TRBV7-9 and J usage is TRBJ1-1; TRBD1 might be the D (5 bases). The ends were cut back, 7 bases at V and 1 base at J, with 19 bases in the middle. The CDR3 spans 16 residues. CDR1 and CDR2 (germline): SEHNR, FQNEAQ (reference sequence). The DNA for the CDR3 is TGTGCCAGCATCGCCCCGGGGGGTGGTGAGAACACTGAAGCTTTCTTT. Its translation: CASIAPGGGENTEAFF.

This clonotype was seen ten or more times. The V gene is TRBV5-1, the J gene TRBJ2-7; tentatively, D is TRBD1 or TRBD2 (6 bases each). V lost 4 bases to trimming and J lost 0 bases, with 14 bases between them. Germline V CDR1 and CDR2: SGHRS, YFSETQ. This CDR3 comprises 15 residues. The CDR3: CASSPGGFTSYEQYF. DNA of the CDR3: TGCGCCAGCAGCCCCGGGGGCTTTACCTCCTACGAGCAGTACTTC.

This clonotype was recorded many times. This chain connects TRBV10-3 to TRBJ2-1; the D is unclear. This CDR3 is 13 amino acids long. V was cut by 7 bases and J by 0 bases, with 7 bases left in between. Germline V gene sequence: CDR1 ENHRY, CDR2 SYGVKD. CDR3 bases: TGTGCCATCAAAACGGACTCCTACAATGAGCAGTTCTTC. This gives the protein CAIKTDSYNEQFF.

This clonotype was counted many times. This CDR3 reads CARVETTGANTGELFF. In DNA, the CDR3 is TGTGCCAGAGTGGAAACGACAGGGGCGAACACCGGGGAGCTGTTTTTT. This chain uses TRBV7-9 with TRBJ2-2; TRBD1 matches 8 bases. J was trimmed by 0 bases and V by 9 bases; bases with no gene match: 9. In germline, CDR1 is SEHNR, CDR2 FQNEAQ (reference sequence). The CDR3 is made up of 16 amino acids.

This clonotype was seen repeatedly, ten times or more. The J gene is TRBJ1-3, the V gene TRBV10-2; D unresolved. Germline CDR1 reads WSHSY; CDR2 reads SAAADI. This CDR3 is 17 amino acids long. The V gene lost 4 bases and the J gene lost 1 base, with 17 bases spanning the gap. The CDR3 loop reads CASSGRGPFPSGNTIYF. CDR3 DNA: TGCGCCAGCAGTGGCCGAGGTCCCTTCCCGTCTGGAAACACCATATATTTT.

Ten or more counts support this clonotype. The chain is built from TRBV7-1 and TRBJ2-7; 14 nucleotides align to TRBD2. TRBV7-1 is marked as an open reading frame, function uncertain. V was clipped by 2 bases and J by 5 bases; unmatched bases: 23. The CDR3 is 22 residues long. The CDR3 region has the DNA TGTGCCAGCAGCTCAACCGTAGGGACAGGGATAGACCCGGGACTAGCGGGAGACGAGCAGTACTTC. Its protein product is CASSSTVGTGIDPGLAGDEQYF.

The sample holds many counts of this clonotype. The rearrangement uses TRBV5-1 and TRBJ2-4, with D unresolved. Germline V gene data show CDR1 as SGHRS and CDR2 as YFSETQ. The CDR3 sequence is 16 residues long. Trimming stripped 0 bases from V and 3 bases from J, with 13 bases between. DNA for the CDR3: TGCGCCAGCAGCTTGGTAGGACGAGTAGGCAAAAACATTCAGTACTTC. This sequence encodes CASSLVGRVGKNIQYF.

V is TRBV20-1 and J is TRBJ2-5; 7 bases agree with TRBD2. The CDR3 has 14 residues. Unmatched junction bases numbered 9, after V lost 4 bases and J lost 4 bases. Germline V gene lookup returns CDR1 DFQATT and CDR2 SNEGSKA (reference sequence). The CDR3 DNA sequence: TGCAGTGCTACCCGGGCTAGCGGAGGAGAGACCCAGTACTTC. Translation gives CSATRASGGETQYF.

This clonotype has ten or more counts. The V gene is TRBV12-3 or TRBV12-4, the J gene TRBJ2-1; unclear D gene. The CDR3 has 15 amino acids. V was pared by 5 bases and J by 3 bases, with 14 bases between. The chain's CDR3 is CASSPSWRNYNEQFF. The DNA of the CDR3 is TGTGCCAGCAGTCCCAGCTGGCGGAACTACAATGAGCAGTTCTTC.

The DNA of the CDR3 is TGTGCCAGCAGCACGAGCGAGCTTCAGCCCCAGCATTTT. Its protein is CASSTSELQPQHF. The genes are TRBV7-8 and TRBJ1-5; D gene uncertain. CDR1 is SGHVS, CDR2 FQNEAQ, per germline. The CDR3 is 13 residues long. Trimming cost V 5 bases and J 6 bases, with 11 bases left between them.

The chain recombines TRBV7-6 with TRBJ2-5; 14 bases fit TRBD2. J was trimmed by 5 bases and V by 2 bases; bases with no gene match: 22. Germline CDR1 SGHVS, CDR2 FNYEAQ. The CDR3 length is 22 residues. The CDR3 DNA is TGTGCCAGCAGCTTACCATTAGTCGACAGTCCCGGGACTAGCGGGAGCGGTGAGACCCAGTACTTC. It specifies CASSLPLVDSPGTSGSGETQYF.

This clonotype was observed at least ten times. The chain has TRBV10-2 and TRBJ2-1; the match to TRBD2 covers 7 bases. V was clipped by 7 bases and J by 9 bases; unmatched bases: 12. The CDR3 has 14 residues. Looked up from germline, CDR1 is WSHSY and CDR2 is SAAADI. The CDR3 protein is CASILSAGVTEQFF. DNA of the CDR3: TGCGCCAGCATACTAAGTGCGGGAGTCACTGAGCAGTTCTTC.